The entry below gives a single T cell receptor (beta chain) sequence along with its context. Its specific antigen is unknown. Base quality data are lacking; no much larger clone is found one base away. Participants in the prospective study were aged roughly 18 to 100 years, lived in some 24 United States geographic areas, and enrolled through a virtual design. Cohort assignment in the prospective study relied on participant-reported clinical history from a screening survey and a study questionnaire. Recovered participants in ImmuneRACE Cohort 3 were defined by two consecutive negative NP/OP PCR tests, clearance by a healthcare professional, or resolution of symptoms. Each participant in the prospective study had whole blood, serum and a nasopharyngeal or oropharyngeal swab collected by mobile phlebotomists. Prospective study participants could optionally give additional blood draws and questionnaires over a roughly 2-month period. Before DNA extraction, blood samples from the prospective study were shipped at room temperature or frozen.

Including cysteine and phenylalanine, the CDR3 has 13 amino acids. The entry retains the CDR3 DNA only, 39 bases that are in frame from base 1. Trimming removed 2 bases from V and 7 bases from J, leaving 11 bases between the germline ends. CDR1 LGHDT and CDR2 YNNKEL are derived from the germline V gene (reference sequence). The data were taken from a study of blood T cell repertoires in COVID-19 (TCRdb year 2020). With respect to the entire study: Samples from collaborators originated in the United States, Italy and Spain and spanned both the acute and convalescent phases of COVID-19. A de-identified subject ID, COVID-19 status, age in years and sex were almost always included in the sample metadata. The samples were drawn from the first 160 participants of the ongoing ImmuneRACE study and from 950 to 1,500 subjects provided by 6 global collaborators. The repertoires were made available in a free public database intended to serve as a resource for research on the immune response to SARS-CoV-2. The prospective study material was composed of cDNA or gDNA derived from T cells, B-cell-depleted T cells, or PBMCs. Subjects who had been exposed to COVID-19, were actively infected with it, or had recovered from it provided the deeply sampled blood TCRbeta repertoires that made up the dataset. HLA class I and class II types, where available, came from metadata supplied by the sample provider rather than from assay-based typing.

The immunoSEQ Assay, a bias-controlled multiplex PCR, was used to amplify TCRbeta CDR3 regions from genomic DNA. The authors' pipeline ran thus. The number of nucleated cells in each sample was estimated by amplification of reference gene primers within the assay. To quantify the absolute abundance of each unique TCRbeta CDR3 rearrangement, sequence reads were collapsed and filtered. Productive Simpson clonality was computed per sample as the square root of Simpson's diversity index over productive rearrangements. The table was pulled from immuneACCESS by TCRdb, which kept in-frame rearrangements only. Such tables lose some clones; where checked, under half of the loss comes from unresolved V genes, and the rest has no known cause. Clone size and the V and J calls come from that table; the DNA yielded D and trimming. This sample has some 200,000 clones in its table, and 88% of those were observed once. 2.5% to 3% of the sample belongs to the ten largest clones.

Overall study results and their limits: How much clinical and demographic metadata was included differed by source and by participant, and the metadata was provided uncurated.

The sequence joins TRBV3-1 (or the pseudogene TRBV3-2) to TRBJ1-1; possibly the D gene is TRBD1, per 6 matching bases. This TCR was sampled from a woman aged 30 to 39 who had recovered from COVID-19. The sample comprised PBMCs or T cells enriched from blood (not recorded which). The sequence in DNA is TGTGCCAGCAGCCAAAGACAGGCCGATGAAGCTTTCTTT. Its translation is CASSQRQADEAFF.